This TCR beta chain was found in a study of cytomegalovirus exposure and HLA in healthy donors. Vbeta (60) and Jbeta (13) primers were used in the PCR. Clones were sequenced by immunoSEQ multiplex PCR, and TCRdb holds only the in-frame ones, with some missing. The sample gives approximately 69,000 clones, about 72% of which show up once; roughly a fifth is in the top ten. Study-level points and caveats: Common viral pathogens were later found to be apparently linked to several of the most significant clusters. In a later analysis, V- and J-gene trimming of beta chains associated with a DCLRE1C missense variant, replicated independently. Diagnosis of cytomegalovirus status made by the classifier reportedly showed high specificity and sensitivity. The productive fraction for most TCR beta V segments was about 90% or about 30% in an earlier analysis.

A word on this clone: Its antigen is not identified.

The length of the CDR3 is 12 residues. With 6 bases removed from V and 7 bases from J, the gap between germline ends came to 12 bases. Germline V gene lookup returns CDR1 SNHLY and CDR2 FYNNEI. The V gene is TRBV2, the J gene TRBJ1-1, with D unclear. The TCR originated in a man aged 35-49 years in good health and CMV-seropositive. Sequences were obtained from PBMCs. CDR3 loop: CASRWETIEAFF. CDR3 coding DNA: TGTGCCAGCAGGTGGGAGACAATTGAAGCTTTCTTT.